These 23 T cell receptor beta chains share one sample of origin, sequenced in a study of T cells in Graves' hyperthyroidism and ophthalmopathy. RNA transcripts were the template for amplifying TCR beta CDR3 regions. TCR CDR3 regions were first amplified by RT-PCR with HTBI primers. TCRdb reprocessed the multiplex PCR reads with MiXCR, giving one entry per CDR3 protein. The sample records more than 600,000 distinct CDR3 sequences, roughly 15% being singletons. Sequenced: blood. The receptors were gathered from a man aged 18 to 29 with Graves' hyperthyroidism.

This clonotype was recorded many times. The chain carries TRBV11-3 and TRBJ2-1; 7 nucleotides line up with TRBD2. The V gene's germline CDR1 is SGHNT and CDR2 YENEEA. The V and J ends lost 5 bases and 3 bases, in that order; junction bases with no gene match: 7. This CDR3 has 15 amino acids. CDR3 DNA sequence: TGTGCCAGCAGCCCTATAAGCGGGGTCTACAATGAGCAGTTCTTC. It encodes CASSPISGVYNEQFF.

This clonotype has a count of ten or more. This CDR3 reads CASSRGDNEQFF. The CDR3 DNA reads TGTGCCAGCAGTCGAGGTGATAATGAGCAGTTCTTC. The chain joins TRBV6-1 to TRBJ2-1; D gene unclear. Germline lookup yields CDR1 MNHNS and CDR2 SASEGT. Trimming removed 5 bases at V and 7 bases at J, with 9 bases between. This CDR3 spans 12 amino acids.

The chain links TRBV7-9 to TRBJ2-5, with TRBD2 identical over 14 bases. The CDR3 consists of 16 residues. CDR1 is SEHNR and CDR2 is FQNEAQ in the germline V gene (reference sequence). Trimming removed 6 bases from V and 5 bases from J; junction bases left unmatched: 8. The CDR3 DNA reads TGTGCCAGCAGACCTCCGGGACTAGCGGGAGCGGAGACCCAGTACTTC. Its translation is CASRPPGLAGAETQYF.

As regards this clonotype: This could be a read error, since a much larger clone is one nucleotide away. The DNA for the CDR3 is TGTGCCAGCAGTTTAGAAGGACTCATGGACAGGAAATCTTACAATGAGCAGTTCTTC. Residues: CASSLEGLMDRKSYNEQFF. The chain uses TRBV12-3 or TRBV12-4 and TRBJ2-1, with 7 bases matching TRBD1. The CDR3 extends over 19 amino acids. With V trimmed by 1 base and J by 4 bases, 16 bases remained unmatched.

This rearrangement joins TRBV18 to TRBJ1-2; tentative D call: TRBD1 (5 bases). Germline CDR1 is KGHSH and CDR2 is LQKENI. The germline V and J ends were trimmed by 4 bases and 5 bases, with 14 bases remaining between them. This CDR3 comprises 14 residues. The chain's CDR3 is CASSLTASWYGYTF. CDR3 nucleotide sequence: TGTGCCAGCTCACTGACAGCCTCTTGGTATGGCTACACCTTC.

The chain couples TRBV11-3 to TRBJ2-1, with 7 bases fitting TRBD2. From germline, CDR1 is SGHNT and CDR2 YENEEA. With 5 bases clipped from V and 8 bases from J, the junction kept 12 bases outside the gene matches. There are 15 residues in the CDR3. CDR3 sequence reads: CASSQGSGWNHEQFF. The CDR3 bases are TGTGCCAGCAGCCAGGGTAGCGGGTGGAACCATGAGCAGTTCTTC.

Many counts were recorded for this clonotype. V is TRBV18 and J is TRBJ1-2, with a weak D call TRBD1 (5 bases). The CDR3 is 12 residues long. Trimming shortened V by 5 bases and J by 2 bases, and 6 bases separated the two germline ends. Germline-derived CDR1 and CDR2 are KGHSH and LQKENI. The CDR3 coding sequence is TGTGCCAGCTCAACAGGCAACTATGGCTACACCTTC. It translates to CASSTGNYGYTF.

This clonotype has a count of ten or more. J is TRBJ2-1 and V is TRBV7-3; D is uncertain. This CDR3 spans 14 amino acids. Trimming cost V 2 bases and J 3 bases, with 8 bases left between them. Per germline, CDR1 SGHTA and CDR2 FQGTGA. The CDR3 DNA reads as TGTGCCAGCAGCTTATTTGGTAGCTACAATGAGCAGTTCTTC. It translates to CASSLFGSYNEQFF.

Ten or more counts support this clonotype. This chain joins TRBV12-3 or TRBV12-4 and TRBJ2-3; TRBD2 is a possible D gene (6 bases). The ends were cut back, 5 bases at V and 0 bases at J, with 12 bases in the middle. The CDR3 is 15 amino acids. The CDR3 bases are TGTGCCAGCAGTACCCGGGACTTGAGCACAGATACGCAGTATTTT. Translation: CASSTRDLSTDTQYF.

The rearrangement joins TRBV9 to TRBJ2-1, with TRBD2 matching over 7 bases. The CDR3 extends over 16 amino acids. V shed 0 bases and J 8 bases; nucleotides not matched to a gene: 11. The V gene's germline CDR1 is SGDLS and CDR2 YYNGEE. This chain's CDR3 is CASSVVAGVRPDEQFF. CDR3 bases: TGTGCCAGCAGCGTAGTTGCGGGAGTGAGACCCGATGAGCAGTTCTTC.

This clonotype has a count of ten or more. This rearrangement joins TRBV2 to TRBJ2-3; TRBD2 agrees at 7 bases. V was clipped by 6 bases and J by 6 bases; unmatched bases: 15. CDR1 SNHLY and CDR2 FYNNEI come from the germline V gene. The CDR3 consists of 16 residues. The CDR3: CASRLTEAGHGDTQYF. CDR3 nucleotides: TGTGCCAGCAGGTTAACCGAAGCGGGGCACGGCGATACGCAGTATTTT. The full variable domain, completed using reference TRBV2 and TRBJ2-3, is EPEVTQTPSHQVTQMGQEVILRCVPISNHLYFYWYRQILGQKVEFLVSFYNNEISEKSEIFDDQFSVERPDGSNFTLKIRSTKLEDSAMYFCASRLTEAGHGDTQYFGPGTRLTVL.

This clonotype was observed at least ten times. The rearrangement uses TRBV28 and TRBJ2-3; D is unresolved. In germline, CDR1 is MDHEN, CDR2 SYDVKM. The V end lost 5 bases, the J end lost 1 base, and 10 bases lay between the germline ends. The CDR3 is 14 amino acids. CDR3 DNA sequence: TGTGCCAGCAGTACCCCAACTGGCACAGATACGCAGTATTTT. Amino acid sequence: CASSTPTGTDTQYF.

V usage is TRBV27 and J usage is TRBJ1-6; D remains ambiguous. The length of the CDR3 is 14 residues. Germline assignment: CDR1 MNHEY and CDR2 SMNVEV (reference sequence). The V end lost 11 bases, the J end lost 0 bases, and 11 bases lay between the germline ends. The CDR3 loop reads CALRLSSYNSPLHF. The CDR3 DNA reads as TGTGCCCTCAGACTGAGCTCCTATAATTCACCCCTCCACTTT.

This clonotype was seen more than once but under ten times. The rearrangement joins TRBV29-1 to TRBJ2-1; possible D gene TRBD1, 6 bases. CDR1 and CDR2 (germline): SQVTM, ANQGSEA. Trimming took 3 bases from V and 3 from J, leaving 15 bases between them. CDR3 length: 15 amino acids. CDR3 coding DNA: TGCAGCGTTGAGACCAGGGGTCTGGGCTACAATGAGCAGTTCTTC. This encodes CSVETRGLGYNEQFF.

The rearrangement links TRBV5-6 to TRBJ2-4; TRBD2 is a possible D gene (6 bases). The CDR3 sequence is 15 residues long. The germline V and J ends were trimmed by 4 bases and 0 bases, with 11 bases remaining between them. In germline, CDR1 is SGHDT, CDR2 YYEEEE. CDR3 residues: CASSPQRVAKNIQYF. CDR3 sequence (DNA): TGTGCCAGCAGCCCCCAGCGGGTAGCCAAAAACATTCAGTACTTC.

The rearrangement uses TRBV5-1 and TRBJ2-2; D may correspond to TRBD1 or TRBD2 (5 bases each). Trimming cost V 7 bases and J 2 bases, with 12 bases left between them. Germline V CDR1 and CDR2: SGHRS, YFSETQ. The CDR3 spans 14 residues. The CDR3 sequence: CASHEGFNTGELFF. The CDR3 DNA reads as TGCGCCAGCCATGAGGGGTTCAACACCGGGGAGCTGTTTTTT. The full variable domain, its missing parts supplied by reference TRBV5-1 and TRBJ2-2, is KAGVTQTPRYLIKTRGQQVTLSCSPISGHRSVSWYQQTPGQGLQFLFEYFSETQRNKGNFPGRFSGRQFSNSRSEMNVSTLELGDSALYLCASHEGFNTGELFFGEGSRLTVL.

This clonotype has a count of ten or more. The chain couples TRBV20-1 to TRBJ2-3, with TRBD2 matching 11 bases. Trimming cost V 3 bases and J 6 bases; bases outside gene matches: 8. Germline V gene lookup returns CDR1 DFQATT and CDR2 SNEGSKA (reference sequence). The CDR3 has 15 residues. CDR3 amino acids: CSARGTSGSRDTQYF. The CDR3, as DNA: TGCAGTGCTAGGGGAACTAGCGGGAGTCGGGATACGCAGTATTTT.

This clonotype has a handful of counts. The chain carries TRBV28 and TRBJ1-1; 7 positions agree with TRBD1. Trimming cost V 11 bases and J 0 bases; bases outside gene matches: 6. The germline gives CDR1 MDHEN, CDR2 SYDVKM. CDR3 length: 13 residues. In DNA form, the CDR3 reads TGTGCCTGGAAGGGACAGTTGAACACTGAAGCTTTCTTT. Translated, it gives CAWKGQLNTEAFF.

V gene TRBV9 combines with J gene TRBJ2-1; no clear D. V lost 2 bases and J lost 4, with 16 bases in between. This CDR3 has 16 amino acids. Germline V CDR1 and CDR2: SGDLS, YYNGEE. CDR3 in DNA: TGTGCCAGCAGCGTTTACTCCCCCACAAGTTACAATGAGCAGTTCTTC. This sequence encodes CASSVYSPTSYNEQFF.

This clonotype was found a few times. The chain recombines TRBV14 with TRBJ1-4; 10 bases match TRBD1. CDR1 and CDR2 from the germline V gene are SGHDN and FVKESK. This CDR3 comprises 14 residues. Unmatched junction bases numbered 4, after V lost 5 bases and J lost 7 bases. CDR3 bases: TGTGCCAGCAGCAACCGGGACAGGGGTGAAAAACTGTTTTTT. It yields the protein CASSNRDRGEKLFF.

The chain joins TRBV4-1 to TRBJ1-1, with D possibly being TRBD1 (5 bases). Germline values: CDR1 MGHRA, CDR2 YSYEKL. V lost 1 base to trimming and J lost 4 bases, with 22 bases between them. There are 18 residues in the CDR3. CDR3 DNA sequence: TGCGCCAGCAGCCAAGGACCGGACAAATCCCCAGAGAGCACTGAAGCTTTCTTT. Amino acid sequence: CASSQGPDKSPESTEAFF.

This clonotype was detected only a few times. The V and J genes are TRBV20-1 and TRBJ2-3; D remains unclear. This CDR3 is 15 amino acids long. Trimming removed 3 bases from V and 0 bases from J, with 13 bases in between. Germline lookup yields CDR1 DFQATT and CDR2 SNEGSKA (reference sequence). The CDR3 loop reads CSASPRGQSTDTQYF. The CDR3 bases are TGCAGTGCTAGTCCGCGCGGTCAGAGCACAGATACGCAGTATTTT.

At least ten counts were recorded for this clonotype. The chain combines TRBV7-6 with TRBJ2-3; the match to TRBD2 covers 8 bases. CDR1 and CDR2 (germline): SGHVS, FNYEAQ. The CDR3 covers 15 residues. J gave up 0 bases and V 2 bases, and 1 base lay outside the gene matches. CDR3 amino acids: CASSLSGSSTDTQYF. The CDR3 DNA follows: TGTGCCAGCAGCTTAAGCGGGAGTAGCACAGATACGCAGTATTTT.